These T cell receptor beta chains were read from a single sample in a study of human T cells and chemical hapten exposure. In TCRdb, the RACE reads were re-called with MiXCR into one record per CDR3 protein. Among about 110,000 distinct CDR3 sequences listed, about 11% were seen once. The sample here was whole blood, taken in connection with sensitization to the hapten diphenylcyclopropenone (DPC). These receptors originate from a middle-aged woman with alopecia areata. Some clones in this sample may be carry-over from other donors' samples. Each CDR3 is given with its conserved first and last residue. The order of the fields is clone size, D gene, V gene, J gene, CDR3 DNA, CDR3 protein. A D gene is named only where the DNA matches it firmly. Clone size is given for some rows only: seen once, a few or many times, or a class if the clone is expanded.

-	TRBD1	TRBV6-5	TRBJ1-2	TGTGCCAGCAGTTACCATCGACAGGGGGCGTTTAATGGCTACACCTTC	CASSYHRQGAFNGYTF
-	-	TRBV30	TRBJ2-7	TGTGCCTGGACCCAGGACGCCTACGAGCAGTACTTC	CAWTQDAYEQYF
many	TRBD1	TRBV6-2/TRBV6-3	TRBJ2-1	TGTGCCAGCAGTTACTCGGGACAGGGGGCCTACAATGAGCAGTTCTTC	CASSYSGQGAYNEQFF
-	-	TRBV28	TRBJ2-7	TGTGCCAGCAGTTTGATGTACGAGCAGTACTTC	CASSLMYEQYF
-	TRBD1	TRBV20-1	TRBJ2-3	TGCAGTGCTAGCCCCGGACAGGGCACAGATACGCAGTATTTT	CSASPGQGTDTQYF
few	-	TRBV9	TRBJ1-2	TGTGCCAGCAGCGTAGGTGGGAACCTCTATGGCTACACCTTC	CASSVGGNLYGYTF
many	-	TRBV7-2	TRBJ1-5	TGTGCCAGCAACCCCGTGGGAAGCAATCAGCCCCAGCATTTT	CASNPVGSNQPQHF
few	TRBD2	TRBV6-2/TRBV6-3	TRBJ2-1	TGTGCCAGCAGTTTGATAGCGGGAGGGGACTACAATGAGCAGTTCTTC	CASSLIAGGDYNEQFF
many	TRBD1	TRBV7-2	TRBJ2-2	TGTGCCAGCAGCTTCGGACAGGGTGTACCCGGGGAGCTGTTTTTT	CASSFGQGVPGELFF
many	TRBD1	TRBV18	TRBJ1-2	TGTGCCAGCTCACCACGGGACAGGACCGACGGCTACACCTTC	CASSPRDRTDGYTF
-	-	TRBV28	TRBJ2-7	TGTGCCAGCGGAGACACCGCCATAGGGGAGCAGTACTTC	CASGDTAIGEQYF
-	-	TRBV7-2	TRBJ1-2	TGTGCCAGCAGCTTACATCGGCAGGAATATGGCTACACCTTC	CASSLHRQEYGYTF
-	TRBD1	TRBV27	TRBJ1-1	TGTGCCAGCAGTTTCTGGGGACAGTCTACTGAAGCTTTCTTT	CASSFWGQSTEAFF
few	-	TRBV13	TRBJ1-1	TGTGCCAGCAGCTTGGGCAGAATTAGCACTGAAGCTTTCTTT	CASSLGRISTEAFF
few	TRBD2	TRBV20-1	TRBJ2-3	TGCAGTGCTAGAGTCCTCGCGGGGGGGCGGGCAGATACGCAGTATTTT	CSARVLAGGRADTQYF
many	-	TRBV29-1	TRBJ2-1	TGCAGCGTACCCGGAGGGGCGGGGTTCAATGAGCAGTTCTTC	CSVPGGAGFNEQFF
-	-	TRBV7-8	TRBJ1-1	TGTGCCAGCAGCTTGCTCAGGGGTATGAACACTGAAGCTTTCTTT	CASSLLRGMNTEAFF
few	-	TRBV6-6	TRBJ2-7	TGTGCCAGCAGTTATTCGGGTCAGACAGTCAACTCCTACGAGCAGTACTTC	CASSYSGQTVNSYEQYF
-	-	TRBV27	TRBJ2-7	TGTGCCAGCAGTTTCGGGTACGAGCAGTACTTC	CASSFGYEQYF
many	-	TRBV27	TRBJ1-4	TGTGCCAGCAGTCCATCGGCAGGGATTAATGAAAAACTGTTTTTT	CASSPSAGINEKLFF
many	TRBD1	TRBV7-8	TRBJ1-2	TGTGCCAGCAGCTTAGGACAGGGGGTCGCTGGCTACACCTTC	CASSLGQGVAGYTF
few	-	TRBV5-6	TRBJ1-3	TGTGCCAGCAGCTTGGGACGGATCTCTGGAAACACCATATATTTT	CASSLGRISGNTIYF
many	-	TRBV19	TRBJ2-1	TGTGCCAGTAGCCCTGGGCGGCGGTCCTCCTACAATGAGCAGTTCTTC	CASSPGRRSSYNEQFF
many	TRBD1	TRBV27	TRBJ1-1	TGTGCCAGCAGCTTAACAGGGGCGAACACTGAAGCTTTCTTT	CASSLTGANTEAFF